These 24 T cell receptor beta chains share one sample of origin, sequenced in a study of blood T cell repertoires in COVID-19. Produced via immunoSEQ multiplex PCR; TCRdb's table is partial and in-frame only. This sample yields about 43,000 clones, of which 87% are seen a single time; roughly a tenth belongs to the top ten. Input material: peripheral blood. The receptors derive from a woman aged 80 or older with active COVID-19.

This clone has just one count. The chain is built from TRBV3-1 (or the pseudogene TRBV3-2) and TRBJ1-2, with 10 bases that match TRBD1. V lost 5 bases to trimming and J lost 7 bases; unmatched junction nucleotides: 10. Germline assignment: CDR1 LGHDT and CDR2 YNNKEL (reference sequence). CDR3 length equals 15 residues. DNA for the CDR3: TGTGCCAGCAGCAAGTCGACAGGGGGCGGCGGTGGCTACACCTTC. This translates into CASSKSTGGGGGYTF.

The rearrangement links TRBV3-1 (or the pseudogene TRBV3-2) to TRBJ1-4; 8 bases agree with TRBD1. Losses at the gene ends were 3 bases for V and 5 bases for J; bases not matched to a gene: 5. This CDR3 spans 15 amino acids. Germline V CDR1 and CDR2: LGHDT, YNNKEL (reference sequence). The CDR3 region is CASSQATGANEKLFF. For the CDR3, the DNA is TGTGCCAGCAGCCAGGCGACAGGGGCAAATGAAAAACTGTTTTTT.

V is TRBV11-2 and J is TRBJ2-7; 11 bases are a match to TRBD1. The ends lost 3 bases at V and 5 bases at J; junction bases unmatched: 9. The CDR3 is 16 residues long. The germline CDR1 and CDR2 sequences are SGHAT and FQNNGV. For the CDR3, the DNA is TGTGCCAGCAGCTTCCGGACAGGGGGCATTCCAAACGAGCAGTACTTC. Protein: CASSFRTGGIPNEQYF.

CDR3 nucleotides: TGTGCCAGTAGTCCGACGGGAGTCTTGGATGAAAAACTGTTTTTT. Translated, it gives CASSPTGVLDEKLFF. This rearrangement joins TRBV19 to TRBJ1-4, with unresolved D. The V end was cut by 5 bases, the J end by 6 bases, with 16 bases between. CDR1 is LNHDA, CDR2 SQIVND, per germline (reference sequence). The CDR3 extends over 15 amino acids.

The J gene is TRBJ1-3, the V gene TRBV30; no definite D call. From germline, CDR1 is GTSNPN and CDR2 SVGIG (reference sequence). CDR3 length: 15 residues. V was clipped by 1 base and J by 4 bases, with 14 bases between them. CDR3: CAWSDPPAGGNTIYF. The CDR3, as DNA: TGTGCCTGGAGTGATCCCCCGGCGGGCGGAAACACCATATATTTT.

This clone is medium-sized by share. This chain connects TRBV28 to TRBJ1-6; tentative D call: TRBD1 (6 bases). The ends were cut back, 2 bases at V and 13 bases at J, with 15 bases in the middle. Germline V gene sequence: CDR1 MDHEN, CDR2 SYDVKM. CDR3 length: 14 residues. The CDR3 reads CASSLPTGQGPLHF. The CDR3 DNA sequence: TGTGCCAGCAGTTTACCCACAGGTCAGGGGCCCCTCCACTTT.

V gene TRBV9 combines with J gene TRBJ1-4, with TRBD1 as a possible D gene (5 bases). The CDR3 sequence is 15 residues long. Trimming left V 4 bases short and J 4 bases short, with 14 bases between. Germline V gene lookup returns CDR1 SGDLS and CDR2 YYNGEE. The CDR3 nucleotides read TGTGCCAGCAGCTCGGATTCGGGGGGTAATGAAAAACTGTTTTTT. As protein: CASSSDSGGNEKLFF.

The chain employs TRBV27 and TRBJ2-5; the match to TRBD1 covers 7 bases. CDR1 is MNHEY and CDR2 is SMNVEV in the germline V gene (reference sequence). V was clipped by 6 bases and J by 7 bases; unmatched bases: 8. The CDR3 is 13 residues long. The CDR3 sequence: CASSDRARGTQYF. Here the CDR3 DNA reads TGTGCCAGCAGCGACAGGGCCAGGGGGACCCAGTACTTC.

CDR3 residues: CASCADRGGRTGELFF. CDR3 nucleotides: TGTGCCAGCTGTGCGGATCGGGGGGGAAGAACCGGGGAGCTGTTTTTT. The chain carries TRBV27 and TRBJ2-2; TRBD2 matches at 8 bases. V shed 8 bases and J 5 bases; nucleotides not matched to a gene: 13. CDR1 is MNHEY, CDR2 SMNVEV, per germline (reference sequence). This CDR3 comprises 16 residues.

This rearrangement joins TRBV24-1 to TRBJ1-1; TRBD1 matches at 9 bases. Trimming at V came to 3 bases and at J to 2 bases, leaving 3 bases not matched to a gene. This CDR3 is 15 amino acids long. Per germline, CDR1 KGHDR and CDR2 SFDVKD. The CDR3 region has the DNA TGTGCCACCAGTGATGACAGGGGGGATAACACTGAAGCTTTCTTT. As protein: CATSDDRGDNTEAFF.

Worth noting for this clone: The junction and the germline gene differ at one end; a read error may be behind it. V usage is TRBV11-2 and J usage is TRBJ2-1; TRBD2 might be the D (6 bases). This CDR3 spans 19 amino acids. Germline-derived CDR1 and CDR2 are SGHAT and FQNNGV. This chain's CDR3 is CASSLDAFSSVSSYNEQFF. The CDR3 coding sequence is TGTGCCAGCAGCCTAGATGCCTTCTCTAGCGTTAGCTCCTACAATGAGCAGTTCTTC.

The rearrangement links TRBV19 to TRBJ1-2; the match to TRBD1 covers 7 bases. Germline CDR1 LNHDA, CDR2 SQIVND (reference sequence). V lost 5 bases to trimming and J lost 5 bases; unmatched junction nucleotides: 14. The CDR3 has 16 amino acids. CDR3 DNA sequence: TGTGCCAGTAGTGCCAGCACAGGGGTTTGGAATTATGGCTACACCTTC. It codes for CASSASTGVWNYGYTF.

The rearrangement links TRBV4-3 to TRBJ1-1; possibly TRBD1 for D (5 bases). Per germline, CDR1 LGHNA and CDR2 YSLEER. V lost 1 base and J 7 bases, leaving 16 bases between the germline ends. The CDR3 runs to 15 residues. The CDR3 DNA reads as TGCGCCAGCAGCCAAGTCGGAACGGGGGGAAGTGAAGCTTTCTTT. Its protein is CASSQVGTGGSEAFF.

The table lists this clone with a count of one. The CDR3 DNA reads as TGTGCCAGCAGAATACAGGGGGCCTTAGCCAAAAACATTCAGTACTTC. Protein product: CASRIQGALAKNIQYF. V usage is TRBV28 and J usage is TRBJ2-4, with 9 bases matching TRBD1. V was pared by 6 bases and J by 0 bases, with 6 bases of the junction left unmatched. The CDR3 extends over 16 amino acids. Germline assignment: CDR1 MDHEN and CDR2 SYDVKM.

The chain joins TRBV7-2 to TRBJ2-7, with 13 bases lining up with TRBD2. V dropped 3 bases and J dropped 0; count of bases not matched to a gene: 8. The length of the CDR3 is 18 residues. Germline CDR1 is SGHTA and CDR2 is FQGNSA. The DNA for the CDR3 is TGTGCCAGCAGCTTCACGGGGACTAGCGGGGCGAGCTCCTACGAGCAGTACTTC. Encoded protein: CASSFTGTSGASSYEQYF.

The chain employs TRBV18 and TRBJ2-7, with D perhaps TRBD1 (6 bases). CDR3 length: 13 residues. The germline gives CDR1 KGHSH, CDR2 LQKENI. Trimming left V 3 bases short and J 3 bases short, with 9 bases between. The CDR3 spells CASSPGTSYEQYF. For the CDR3, the DNA is TGTGCCAGCTCACCCGGGACAAGCTACGAGCAGTACTTC.

The chain recombines TRBV19 with TRBJ1-2, with 8 bases matching TRBD1. This CDR3 is 15 amino acids long. The trim removed 3 bases at V and 6 bases at J, leaving 9 bases unmatched. Germline-derived CDR1 and CDR2 are LNHDA and SQIVND (reference sequence). The CDR3 sequence: CASSMEGRGLDGYTF. CDR3 nucleotides: TGTGCCAGTAGTATGGAAGGCAGGGGGCTTGATGGCTACACCTTC.

CDR3 bases: TGCGCCAGCAGCTCGGACAGGGCGGGAAACACCATATATTTT. Encoded protein: CASSSDRAGNTIYF. The V call is TRBV5-1, the J call TRBJ1-3, with TRBD1 identical over 8 bases. V lost 3 bases and J lost 4; bases outside the gene matches: 3. The germline CDR1 and CDR2 sequences are SGHRS and YFSETQ. The length of the CDR3 is 14 residues.

This chain joins TRBV2 and TRBJ1-2, with TRBD1 matching 10 bases. The CDR3 is 20 amino acids. The germline CDR1 and CDR2 sequences are SNHLY and FYNNEI. V lost 2 bases, J lost 3 bases, and 18 bases stayed unmatched. For the CDR3, the DNA is TGTGCCAGCAGTGAACGTTCTGGGACAGGGGCCCAGTCAATGGACTATGGCTACACCTTC. Translation: CASSERSGTGAQSMDYGYTF. Full variable domain (outside the CDR3, taken from reference TRBV2 and TRBJ1-2): EPEVTQTPSHQVTQMGQEVILRCVPISNHLYFYWYRQILGQKVEFLVSFYNNEISEKSEIFDDQFSVERPDGSNFTLKIRSTKLEDSAMYFCASSERSGTGAQSMDYGYTFGSGTRLTVV.

This sequence joins TRBV6-1 and TRBJ1-1; TRBD1 agrees at 7 bases. Germline V gene sequence: CDR1 MNHNS, CDR2 SASEGT. V was pared by 1 base and J by 2 bases, with 4 bases of the junction left unmatched. This CDR3 is built from 15 residues. CDR3 DNA sequence: TGTGCCAGCAGTGAAGGGATAGGGGGCAACACTGAAGCTTTCTTT. Translated, it gives CASSEGIGGNTEAFF.

The rearrangement links TRBV19 to TRBJ2-3; D is undetermined. V was clipped by 9 bases and J by 2 bases, with 24 bases between them. The length of the CDR3 is 17 residues. The germline CDR1 and CDR2 sequences are LNHDA and SQIVND (reference sequence). CDR3 in amino acids: CASCLDSPAKTTDTQYF. CDR3 nucleotides: TGTGCCAGCTGCCTCGACTCGCCTGCCAAGACCACAGATACGCAGTATTTT.

The V gene is TRBV18, the J gene TRBJ2-1, with D possibly matching TRBD2 (5 bases). The CDR3 spans 13 residues. Trimming removed 3 bases at V and 8 bases at J, with 11 bases between. Looked up from germline, CDR1 is KGHSH and CDR2 is LQKENI. CDR3 bases: TGTGCCAGCTCACCGGGGAGTAACTATGAGCAGTTCTTC. This gives the protein CASSPGSNYEQFF.

This sequence joins TRBV5-6 and TRBJ2-3, with 8 positions matching TRBD2. With 6 bases clipped from V and 2 bases from J, the junction kept 11 bases outside the gene matches. Germline V gene data show CDR1 as SGHDT and CDR2 as YYEEEE. The CDR3 contains 16 residues. CDR3 nucleotide sequence: TGTGCCAGCATCCCGTCGGGGGGGGTTCTCACAGATACGCAGTATTTT. Protein: CASIPSGGVLTDTQYF.

This sequence joins TRBV7-2 and TRBJ1-6; TRBD1 is a possible D gene (6 bases). Germline CDR1 is SGHTA and CDR2 is FQGNSA. The CDR3 is 15 residues long. V was trimmed by 5 bases and J by 9 bases, leaving 17 bases between them. The CDR3 DNA reads TGTGCCAGCAGCCCCCTTGGGGACACTGGTTCACCCCTCCACTTT. Its protein product is CASSPLGDTGSPLHF.